This TCR beta chain comes out of a study of cytomegalovirus exposure and HLA in healthy donors. Study in general: As an earlier analysis found, 180 million or so T cells yielded about 120 million unique TCR beta sequences.

Per germline, CDR1 SGHNT and CDR2 YENEEA. The CDR3 spans 11 residues. V was shortened by 2 bases and J by 8 bases, with 3 bases between the two germline ends. This PCR relied on a set of 60 Vbeta primers and 13 Jbeta primers. Sequencing was performed with immunoSEQ multiplex PCR; in TCRdb, only in-frame clones are kept and a portion is missing. The sample lists approximately 210,000 clones, 70% to 80% occurring once. Study conclusions and caveats: An assumption of roughly uniform sequencing depth across donors underlay the presence/absence analyses. Certain sequence variants were highly shared and formed a cluster, and this cluster was likely a sequencing artifact. Versus the roughly 700-donor mean, an Asian-associated ancestry cluster reportedly showed fewer N-insertions in a later analysis.

This clone was observed a few times. The target antigen is unknown. The chain is built from TRBV11-3 and TRBJ2-2; D uncertain. The sequenced sample was PBMCs. This sequence originates from a woman aged 45-65 years in good health and CMV-seronegative. DNA of the CDR3: TGTGCCAGCAGCTTAACTGGGGAGCTGTTTTTT. Its protein is CASSLTGELFF.